This TCR beta chain derives from a study of shared clonotypes between healthy human individuals. TCRdb keeps only in-frame clones here, not all; method: immunoSEQ multiplex PCR. The repertoire holds some 2,100,000 clones, with about 93% as singletons. Selected positively for CCR7 and CD45RO-negative, naive CD8 cells excluded terminally differentiated effector memory CD45RA+ cells. The CDR3 consists of 11 residues. Germline assignment: CDR1 PRHDT and CDR2 FYEKMQ (reference sequence). V was clipped by 4 bases and J by 3 bases, with 4 bases between them. Material for sequencing was naive CD8+ T cells from PBMCs. The chain uses TRBV13 and TRBJ2-7, with no clear D. The TCR was taken from a young man in good health. Some clones in this sample may be carry-over from other donors' samples. As DNA, the CDR3 is TGTGCCAGCAGCTCCAACTACGAGCAGTACTTC. This encodes CASSSNYEQYF.